This T cell receptor (beta chain) was captured in a study of shared clonotypes between healthy human individuals. In regard to this clone: Its antigen is unidentified.

CCR7-negative CD45RA+ TemRA cells were combined with CD45RO+ cells to form CD8 memory. This table comes from immunoSEQ multiplex PCR, and its TCRdb copy is limited to in-frame clones, with some not included. The sample holds about 690,000 clones; roughly 91% are singletons and the top ten take about 34%. Findings and limits, study-wide: Few donors restricted represented genetic and exposure-history diversity.

The sequencing sample was made of memory CD8+ T cells from PBMCs. Subset meaning: CD45RO+ cells pooled with CCR7-negative TemRA cells. The receptor comes from a man aged 18 to 30 in good health. Some clones in this sample may be carry-over from other donors' samples.

The CDR3 region has the DNA TGTGCCAGCAGTTTCAGGGGGGTCCAGGACACCATATATTTT. This codes for CASSFRGVQDTIYF. The rearrangement uses TRBV28 and TRBJ1-3; 7 bases line up with TRBD1. The CDR3 is 14 amino acids. V gave up 3 bases and J gave up 8 bases; unmatched junction bases: 7. In germline, CDR1 is MDHEN, CDR2 SYDVKM.